Below are 9 T cell receptor delta chains sequenced from a single sample in a study of γδ T cells in repeated Plasmodium falciparum infection. Flow sorting of PBMC yielded separate Vgamma9/Vdelta2+ and Vdelta2-negative gammadelta T cell populations for bulk repertoire analysis. TCRdb applied CATT to the multiplex PCR reads for clone calling. Here the sample spans 45,000 to 60,000 delta-chain clones, around 2% being singletons. Material for sequencing was gamma-delta T cells from blood. The receptors stem from a pool of human donors (malaria-infected and uninfected, not separated).

This clone has just a few counts. A far larger clone differs by one base, so this is likely a read error. Other DNA variants within this sample encode the same CDR3. V gene TRDV3 combines with J gene TRDJ1; the match to TRDD3 covers 10 bases. The CDR3 has 21 amino acids. The ends lost 3 bases at V and 8 bases at J; junction bases unmatched: 33. Looked up from germline, CDR1 is TVYSNPD and CDR2 is GDNSRS (reference sequence). This chain's CDR3 is CAFQTPFLFLSPWGILGKLIF. The DNA of the CDR3 is TGTGCCTTCCAGACTCCCTTCCTCTTCCTTTCGCCTTGGGGGATACTAGGGAAACTCATCTTT.

This clone was observed a few times. This DNA's translation and the protein TCRdb lists, from a much larger clone, do not match at residue 14, likely due to a read error; the protein shown is translated from the DNA. The chain employs TRDV1 and TRDJ1; 7 nucleotides match TRDD3. The J gene, missing from TCRdb, was assigned here through DNA to germline matching. Germline CDR1 reads TSWWSYY; CDR2 reads QGS. V lost 0 bases, J lost 1 base, and 17 bases stayed unmatched. The CDR3 is made up of 20 amino acids. The DNA of the CDR3 is TGTGCTCTTGGGGAACTTATATGGACAGACGGGGACTGGGGCACCGATAAACTCATCTTT. Residues: CALGELIWTDGDWGTDKLIF.

In its sample, this clone was seen many times. TCRdb pairs this DNA with a much larger clone's protein that differs at residue 5, likely a read error; the protein shown was translated from the DNA. J is TRDJ1 and V is TRDV2; 9 nucleotides align to TRDD3. Losses at the gene ends were 3 bases for V and 5 bases for J; bases not matched to a gene: 9. Germline loops: CDR1 GEAIGNYY, CDR2 EKD. This CDR3 is 15 amino acids long. CDR3 bases: TGTGCCTGTGACGCCGTGGAGGGGATACGGGATAAACTCATCTTT. Translating it yields CACDAVEGIRDKLIF.

Details on this clone: The TCRdb protein comes from a much larger clone and disagrees with this DNA's translation at residue 6, likely due to a read error; the protein given here is derived from the DNA. The chain couples TRDV1 to TRDJ1, with D tentatively TRDD3 (5 bases). The J gene, absent from TCRdb, was called here by matching the DNA to germline. This CDR3 comprises 22 residues. Between the trimmed V and J ends, which lost 3 bases and 0 bases, there was a span of 32 bases. The germline V gene encodes CDR1 TSWWSYY and CDR2 QGS. CDR3 in amino acids: CALGDSWPHLLRTGEYTDKLIF. The CDR3 DNA reads as TGTGCTCTTGGGGACTCTTGGCCCCATCTTCTACGTACCGGGGAGTACACCGATAAACTCATCTTT.

Remarks on this clone: It differs at one base from a far larger clone, so likely a read error. Other DNA sequences of this sample code for an identical CDR3. J is TRDJ1 and V is TRDV1, with TRDD2 matching 8 bases. The J gene, not given by TCRdb, was assigned here from a germline match of the nucleotide sequence. Germline loops: CDR1 TSWWSYY, CDR2 QGS. The CDR3 has 22 residues. J gave up 2 bases and V 3 bases, and 26 bases lay outside the gene matches. The CDR3 region is CALGDNFFLLRDTGEFTDKLIF. The CDR3 DNA sequence: TGTGCTCTTGGGGATAATTTCTTCCTACTTCGGGACACGGGGGAATTTACCGATAAACTCATCTTT.

As to this clone: A read error is likely here: a far larger clone is one base away. This specimen includes other DNA sequences encoding the same CDR3. The chain carries TRDV1 and TRDJ3; 9 nucleotides align to TRDD3. TCRdb carries no J gene annotation; the J gene was assigned here by matching the DNA with germline. The germline CDR1 and CDR2 sequences are TSWWSYY and QGS. The CDR3 totals 26 residues. Trimming removed 0 bases from V and 1 base from J; junction bases left unmatched: 25. The CDR3 is CALGELNPPTLEVWGISSWDTRQMFF. The CDR3 bases are TGTGCTCTTGGGGAACTCAACCCCCCTACGTTGGAAGTCTGGGGGATTAGTTCCTGGGACACCCGACAGATGTTTTTC.

A word on this clone: A far larger clone is only one base removed, so a read error is likely. Other DNA sequences of this sample code for an identical CDR3. This chain joins TRDV1 and TRDJ1; weak D call: TRDD3 (5 bases). TCRdb lists no J gene, so it was determined here by aligning the DNA to germline. Germline V lookup: CDR1 TSWWSYY, CDR2 QGS. V lost 0 bases, J lost 7 bases, and 54 bases lay in between. The CDR3 totals 28 residues. CDR3 amino acids: CALGELSHEAPVPGRVYWPPGVSIKLIF. CDR3 bases: TGTGCTCTTGGGGAACTCTCTCACGAGGCCCCCGTCCCAGGACGCGTTTACTGGCCTCCCGGAGTATCGATTAAACTCATCTTT.

Comment on this clone: The amino acid sequence in TCRdb belongs to a much larger clone and departs from this DNA's translation at residue 3, likely a sequencing read error; the sequence shown is translated from the DNA. The chain links TRDV1 to TRDJ1, with TRDD3 identical over 10 bases. This CDR3 region has 18 residues. Germline V gene sequence: CDR1 TSWWSYY, CDR2 QGS. This chain's CDR3 is CAHGTRFPYWGISDKLIF. In DNA form, the CDR3 reads TGTGCTCATGGGACCCGATTCCCGTACTGGGGGATCTCCGATAAACTCATCTTT.

This clone was counted ten times or more. The chain employs TRDV1 and TRDJ1; TRDD3 agrees at 12 bases. CDR1 is TSWWSYY and CDR2 is QGS in the germline V gene. The CDR3 has 21 amino acids. V trimming: 2 bases; J trimming: 1 base; junction bases outside the gene matches: 17. For the CDR3, the DNA is TGTGCTCTTGGGGAAATCGCCCTACAACGTACTGGGGGATACTTCACCGATAAACTCATCTTT. Translating gives CALGEIALQRTGGYFTDKLIF.